Only a few counts were recorded for the clone carrying this T cell receptor beta chain. The antigen remains undetermined. This CDR3 has 15 residues. Germline V gene lookup returns CDR1 MDHEN and CDR2 SYDVKM. V lost 7 bases to trimming and J lost 5 bases; unmatched junction nucleotides: 12. Blood was drawn once from each donor into heparinised tubes. The draws averaged roughly 120 mL. Sorted populations were all over 95% pure. This sample was included in a study of beta chain features in type 1 diabetes. About the study: Examination covered over 85,000,000 sorted cells spanning all samples.

The entirety of the isolated RNA underwent reverse transcription, so expressed TCRB transcripts were sequenced. TCRdb's table, derived via immunoSEQ multiplex PCR, lists solely in-frame clones and lacks some. The table has approximately 260,000 clones, roughly 25% seen once; the top ten hold about 0.012%. The study's findings and limits: Type 1 diabetes patients had TCRB CDR3s that were shorter (moderately but significantly so) in all four CD4+ subsets.

The TCR originated in a woman aged 25 to 39 with type 1 diabetes. What was sequenced was naive CD4+ T cells from blood. The genes are TRBV28 and TRBJ2-7; TRBD1 matches at 9 bases. CDR3 protein: CASTSSGTGSNEQYF. As DNA, the CDR3 is TGTGCCAGCACCTCCTCGGGGACAGGGAGTAACGAGCAGTACTTC.